This passage covers 7 T cell receptor beta chains from one sample sequenced in a study of shared clonotypes between healthy human individuals. TCRdb's copy holds only in-frame clones and misses some; the assay was immunoSEQ multiplex PCR. The sample yields around 2,000,000 clones, roughly 94% seen once. The sample taken for sequencing was naive CD4+ T cells sorted from blood. Subset meaning: CD45RA+ positively selected. These receptor sequences come from a man between 18 and 35 years old in good health.

On this clone itself: Other DNA sequences within the sample encode an identical CDR3. The V gene is TRBV5-1, the J gene TRBJ2-7; 11 bases agree with TRBD2. CDR3 length equals 15 residues. V lost 3 bases and J lost 1; bases outside the gene matches: 3. Germline CDR1 SGHRS, CDR2 YFSETQ. The chain's CDR3 is CASSYGTSGSYEQYF. CDR3 coding DNA: TGCGCCAGCAGCTACGGGACTAGCGGTTCCTACGAGCAGTACTTC. The whole variable domain, remainder taken from reference TRBV5-1 and TRBJ2-7, is KAGVTQTPRYLIKTRGQQVTLSCSPISGHRSVSWYQQTPGQGLQFLFEYFSETQRNKGNFPGRFSGRQFSNSRSEMNVSTLELGDSALYLCASSYGTSGSYEQYFGPGTRLTVT.

The CDR3 DNA sequence: TGCGCCAGCAGCGAGCTTAGCTCTGGGGCCAACGTCCTGACTTTC. Translating gives CASSELSSGANVLTF. The chain is built from TRBV5-1 and TRBJ2-6, with no clear D. The germline V gene encodes CDR1 SGHRS and CDR2 YFSETQ. The V gene lost 4 bases and the J gene lost 0 bases, with 8 bases spanning the gap. The CDR3 contains 15 residues.

This rearrangement joins TRBV5-1 to TRBJ2-3; D may match TRBD1 or TRBD2 (5 bases each). Trimming removed 3 bases from V and 6 bases from J, with 11 bases in between. This CDR3 spans 13 amino acids. The germline CDR1 and CDR2 sequences are SGHRS and YFSETQ. DNA of the CDR3: TGCGCCAGCAGCTCAGGGACGGTTGATACGCAGTATTTT. Translating gives CASSSGTVDTQYF.

CDR3 in amino acids: CASSPIAGRGSYEQYF. CDR3 coding DNA: TGTGCCAGCAGCCCGATAGCGGGGAGGGGCTCCTACGAGCAGTACTTC. The gene calls are TRBV11-2 and TRBJ2-7; 8 bases map to TRBD2. The CDR3 length is 16 residues. The germline gives CDR1 SGHAT, CDR2 FQNNGV. After removal of 5 bases from V and 0 bases from J, the junction contained 9 bases not matched to a gene.

To note about this clone: In the same sample, other DNA sequences code for this CDR3. The rearrangement joins TRBV7-9 to TRBJ2-6, with no clear D. CDR1 SEHNR and CDR2 FQNEAQ come from the germline V gene (reference sequence). Deletions cut 2 bases from V and 0 bases from J, with 5 bases between. The CDR3 runs to 15 residues. This chain's CDR3 is CASSLLGSGANVLTF. CDR3 DNA: TGTGCCAGCAGCTTATTGGGCTCTGGGGCCAACGTCCTGACTTTC.

Regarding this clone: Other nucleotide sequences in the sample specify the same CDR3. CDR3 sequence reads: CASSFQENTEAFF. The CDR3 nucleotides are TGTGCCAGCAGCTTTCAGGAGAACACTGAAGCTTTCTTT. This chain uses TRBV5-4 with TRBJ1-1; D call uncertain. This CDR3 contains 13 residues. In germline, CDR1 is SGHNT, CDR2 YYREEE (reference sequence). V was cut by 2 bases and J by 1 base, with 6 bases left in between.

The chain links TRBV5-1 to TRBJ2-3; D ambiguous. Trimming removed 0 bases at V and 0 bases at J, with 5 bases between. Germline V gene sequence: CDR1 SGHRS, CDR2 YFSETQ. This CDR3 comprises 14 residues. The DNA of the CDR3 is TGCGCCAGCAGCTTGGAACATAGCACAGATACGCAGTATTTT. Translating it yields CASSLEHSTDTQYF. The full variable domain, its missing parts supplied by reference TRBV5-1 and TRBJ2-3, is KAGVTQTPRYLIKTRGQQVTLSCSPISGHRSVSWYQQTPGQGLQFLFEYFSETQRNKGNFPGRFSGRQFSNSRSEMNVSTLELGDSALYLCASSLEHSTDTQYFGPGTRLTVL.